One and the same sample provided the 10 T cell receptor beta chains below, sequenced in a study of T cell repertoires in ileal Crohn's disease. TCRdb's copy holds only in-frame clones and misses some; the assay was immunoSEQ multiplex PCR. Of over 13,000 clones listed, 80% were seen once; the top ten hold under 5.5%. Sequencing was performed on ileal tissue. The receptors here all came from an adult with Crohn's disease.

V gene TRBV27 combines with J gene TRBJ1-3, with a possible D match to TRBD1 (5 bases). Deletions cut 5 bases from V and 5 bases from J, with 16 bases between. The length of the CDR3 is 15 residues. Germline CDR1 is MNHEY and CDR2 is SMNVEV (reference sequence). This CDR3 is CASSDSSKGRNTIYF. CDR3 DNA sequence: TGTGCCAGCAGTGACAGCTCCAAGGGGCGAAACACCATATATTTT.

The V gene is TRBV4-1, the J gene TRBJ1-5, with a possible D match to TRBD1 (6 bases). The germline CDR1 and CDR2 sequences are MGHRA and YSYEKL. This CDR3 contains 14 residues. V was pared by 3 bases and J by 5 bases, with 11 bases between. Written as DNA, the CDR3 is TGCGCCAGCAGCCAGTACAGGGTTGATCAGCCCCAGCATTTT. Its protein is CASSQYRVDQPQHF.

This chain joins TRBV5-5 and TRBJ1-5, with 8 bases aligning to TRBD1. V dropped 0 bases and J dropped 1; count of bases not matched to a gene: 0. The length of the CDR3 is 15 residues. Germline CDR1 and CDR2: SGHKS and YYEKEE (reference sequence). CDR3 DNA sequence: TGTGCCAGCAGCTTGGGACAGGGGAGCAATCAGCCCCAGCATTTT. Translation gives CASSLGQGSNQPQHF.

The gene calls are TRBV5-1 and TRBJ2-2; the match to TRBD1 covers 10 bases. The germline gives CDR1 SGHRS, CDR2 YFSETQ. This CDR3 spans 16 amino acids. J lost 8 bases, V lost 4 bases, and 11 bases had no gene match. The CDR3 sequence is CASSRSGTGVGGELFF. CDR3 DNA: TGCGCCAGCAGCCGTTCAGGGACAGGGGTCGGAGGGGAGCTGTTTTTT.

The V call is TRBV6-5, the J call TRBJ2-1; maybe TRBD1 (5 bases). The CDR3 is 15 amino acids. Per the germline V gene, CDR1 is MNHEY and CDR2 is SVGAGI. Deletions cut 2 bases from V and 3 bases from J, with 11 bases between. The CDR3 nucleotides read TGTGCCAGCAGTTACGATAGGGGTAGCTACAATGAGCAGTTCTTC. Translating gives CASSYDRGSYNEQFF.

CDR3 amino acids: CASSVDDPAGGPTNEQFF. DNA of the CDR3: TGTGCCAGCAGCGTAGATGATCCGGCGGGAGGGCCTACCAATGAGCAGTTCTTC. V usage is TRBV9 and J usage is TRBJ2-1; 9 bases fit TRBD2. The CDR3 runs to 18 residues. J was trimmed by 6 bases and V by 0 bases; bases with no gene match: 13. CDR1 and CDR2 (germline): SGDLS, YYNGEE.

This chain links TRBV18 with TRBJ1-1; 9 nucleotides agree with TRBD1. This CDR3 is built from 15 residues. The V gene end was trimmed by 3 bases and the J gene end by 1 base; junction bases not matched to a gene: 3. Per the germline V gene, CDR1 is KGHSH and CDR2 is LQKENI. The CDR3 protein is CASSPDRGWNTEAFF. Here the CDR3 DNA reads TGTGCCAGCTCACCTGACAGGGGGTGGAACACTGAAGCTTTCTTT.

J is TRBJ2-3 and V is TRBV4-3; 10 bases map to TRBD2. The CDR3 length is 19 residues. Germline-derived CDR1 and CDR2 are LGHNA and YSLEER. With V trimmed by 4 bases and J by 5 bases, 18 bases remained unmatched. The chain's CDR3 is CASSLLGATLAGVLDTQYF. The CDR3, as DNA: TGCGCCAGCAGCCTCCTGGGGGCTACTCTAGCGGGAGTATTAGATACGCAGTATTTT.

The chain joins TRBV9 to TRBJ1-2, with 7 bases matching TRBD1. V dropped 4 bases and J dropped 3; count of bases not matched to a gene: 12. Germline CDR1 reads SGDLS; CDR2 reads YYNGEE. The CDR3 covers 16 residues. In DNA form, the CDR3 reads TGTGCCAGCAGCTCTATTGGGACAGACATATACTATGGCTACACCTTC. Translation: CASSSIGTDIYYGYTF.

The V call is TRBV30, the J call TRBJ1-2, with TRBD1 matching 7 bases. Per germline, CDR1 GTSNPN and CDR2 SVGIG (reference sequence). CDR3 length: 14 amino acids. With 4 bases clipped from V and 2 bases from J, the junction kept 7 bases outside the gene matches. CDR3 in amino acids: CAWTKGQLNYGYTF. DNA for the CDR3: TGTGCCTGGACCAAGGGACAGCTAAACTATGGCTACACCTTC.